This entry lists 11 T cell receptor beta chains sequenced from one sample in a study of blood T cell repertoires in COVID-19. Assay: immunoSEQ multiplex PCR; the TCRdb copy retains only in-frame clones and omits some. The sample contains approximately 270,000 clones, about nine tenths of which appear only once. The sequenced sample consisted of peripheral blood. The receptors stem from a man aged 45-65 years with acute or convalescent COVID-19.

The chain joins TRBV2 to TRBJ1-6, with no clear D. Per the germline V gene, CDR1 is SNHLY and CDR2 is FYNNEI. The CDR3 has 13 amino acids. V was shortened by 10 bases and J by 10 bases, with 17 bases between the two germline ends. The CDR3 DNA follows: TGTGCCATCCCCGGAGGGCTCAACTCACCCCTCCACTTT. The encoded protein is CAIPGGLNSPLHF. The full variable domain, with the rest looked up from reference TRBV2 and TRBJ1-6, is EPEVTQTPSHQVTQMGQEVILRCVPISNHLYFYWYRQILGQKVEFLVSFYNNEISEKSEIFDDQFSVERPDGSNFTLKIRSTKLEDSAMYFCAIPGGLNSPLHFGNGTRLTVT.

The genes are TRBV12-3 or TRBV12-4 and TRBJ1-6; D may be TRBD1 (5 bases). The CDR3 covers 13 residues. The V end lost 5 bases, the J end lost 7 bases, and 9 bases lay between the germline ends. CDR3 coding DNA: TGTGCCAGCAGTCGGGGGGAAAATTCACCCCTCCACTTT. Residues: CASSRGENSPLHF.

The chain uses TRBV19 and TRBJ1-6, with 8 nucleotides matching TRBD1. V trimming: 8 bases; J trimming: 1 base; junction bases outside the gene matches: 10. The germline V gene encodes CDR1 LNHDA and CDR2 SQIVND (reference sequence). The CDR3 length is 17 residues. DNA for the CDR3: TGTGCCAGTCATCGCATTACAGGGGGGTCCTATAATTCACCCCTCCACTTT. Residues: CASHRITGGSYNSPLHF. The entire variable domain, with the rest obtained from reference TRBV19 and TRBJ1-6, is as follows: DGGITQSPKYLFRKEGQNVTLSCEQNLNHDAMYWYRQDPGQGLRLIYYSQIVNDFQKGDIAEGYSVSREKKESFPLTVTSAQKNPTAFYLCASHRITGGSYNSPLHFGNGTRLTVT.

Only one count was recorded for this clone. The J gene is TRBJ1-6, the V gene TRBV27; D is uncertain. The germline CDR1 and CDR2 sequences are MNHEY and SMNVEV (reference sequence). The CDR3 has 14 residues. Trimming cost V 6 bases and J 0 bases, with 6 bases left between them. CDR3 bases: TGTGCCAGCAGAGAGGGCTCCTATAATTCACCCCTCCACTTT. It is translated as CASREGSYNSPLHF.

CDR3 nucleotides: TGTGCCAGCAGTTACTCCCCAGGGGGTGAGGCTTTCTTT. Translating gives CASSYSPGGEAFF. V is TRBV6-5 and J is TRBJ1-1, with 7 bases identical to TRBD1. The CDR3 length is 13 residues. Trimming cost V 0 bases and J 11 bases; bases outside gene matches: 6. The germline V gene has CDR1 MNHEY and CDR2 SVGAGI.

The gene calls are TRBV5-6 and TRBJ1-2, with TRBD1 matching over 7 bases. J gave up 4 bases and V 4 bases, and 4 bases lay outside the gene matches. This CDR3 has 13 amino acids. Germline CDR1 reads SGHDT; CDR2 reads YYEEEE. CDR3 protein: CASSPTGIYGYTF. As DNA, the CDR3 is TGTGCCAGCAGCCCGACAGGGATCTATGGCTACACCTTC. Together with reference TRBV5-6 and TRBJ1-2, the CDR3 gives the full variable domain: DAGVTQSPTHLIKTRGQQVTLRCSPKSGHDTVSWYQQALGQGPQFIFQYYEEEERQRGNFPDRFSGHQFPNYSSELNVNALLLGDSALYLCASSPTGIYGYTFGSGTRLTVV.

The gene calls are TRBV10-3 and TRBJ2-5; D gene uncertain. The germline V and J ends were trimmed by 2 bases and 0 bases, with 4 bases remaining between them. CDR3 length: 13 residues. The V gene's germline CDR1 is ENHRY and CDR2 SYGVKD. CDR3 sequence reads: CAISENYQETQYF. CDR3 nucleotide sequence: TGTGCCATCAGTGAGAACTACCAAGAGACCCAGTACTTC.

The CDR3 DNA sequence: TGTGCCAGCAGTTTAGAACAGATGTACGAGCAGTACTTC. Protein: CASSLEQMYEQYF. The chain uses TRBV12-3 or TRBV12-4 and TRBJ2-7; D is undetermined. V was trimmed by 1 base and J by 4 bases, leaving 8 bases between them. The CDR3 length is 13 residues.

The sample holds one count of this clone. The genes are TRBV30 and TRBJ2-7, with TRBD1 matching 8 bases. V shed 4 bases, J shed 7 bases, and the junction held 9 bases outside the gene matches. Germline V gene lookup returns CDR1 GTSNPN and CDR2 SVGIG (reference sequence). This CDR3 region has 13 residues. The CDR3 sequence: CAWKTGVGIEQYF. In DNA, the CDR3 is TGTGCCTGGAAGACAGGGGTGGGGATTGAGCAGTACTTC.

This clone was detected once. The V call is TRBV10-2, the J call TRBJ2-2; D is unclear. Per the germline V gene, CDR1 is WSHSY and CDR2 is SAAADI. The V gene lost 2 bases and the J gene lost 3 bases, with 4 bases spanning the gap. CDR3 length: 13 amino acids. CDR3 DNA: TGCGCCAGCAGTGAGATCGACACCGGGGAGCTGTTTTTT. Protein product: CASSEIDTGELFF.

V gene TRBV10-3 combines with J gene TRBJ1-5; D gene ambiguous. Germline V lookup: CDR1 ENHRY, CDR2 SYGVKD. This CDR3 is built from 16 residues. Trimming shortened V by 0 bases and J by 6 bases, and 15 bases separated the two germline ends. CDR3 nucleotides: TGTGCCATCAGTGAGTCGAGGAGTTCTAGTGCTCAGCCCCAGCATTTT. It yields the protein CAISESRSSSAQPQHF.